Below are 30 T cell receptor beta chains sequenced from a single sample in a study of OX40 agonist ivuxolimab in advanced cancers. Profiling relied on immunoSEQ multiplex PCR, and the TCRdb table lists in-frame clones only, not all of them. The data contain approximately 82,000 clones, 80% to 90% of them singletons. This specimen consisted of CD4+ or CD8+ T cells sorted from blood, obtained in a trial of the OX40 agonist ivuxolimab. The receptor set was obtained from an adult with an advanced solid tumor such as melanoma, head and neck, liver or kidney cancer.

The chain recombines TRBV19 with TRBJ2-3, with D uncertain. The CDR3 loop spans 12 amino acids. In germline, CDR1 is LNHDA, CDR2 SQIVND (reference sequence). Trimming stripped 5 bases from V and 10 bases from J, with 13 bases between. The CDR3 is CASSLSFGPQYF. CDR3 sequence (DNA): TGTGCCAGTAGTCTCTCATTTGGTCCGCAGTATTTT.

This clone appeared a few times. The CDR3 here is CASSFGATNEKLFF. DNA for the CDR3: TGTGCCAGCAGTTTTGGTGCAACTAATGAAAAACTGTTTTTT. The chain joins TRBV28 to TRBJ1-4; D remains unclear. Germline V CDR1 and CDR2: MDHEN, SYDVKM. V was shortened by 3 bases and J by 0 bases, with 5 bases between the two germline ends. The CDR3 spans 14 residues.

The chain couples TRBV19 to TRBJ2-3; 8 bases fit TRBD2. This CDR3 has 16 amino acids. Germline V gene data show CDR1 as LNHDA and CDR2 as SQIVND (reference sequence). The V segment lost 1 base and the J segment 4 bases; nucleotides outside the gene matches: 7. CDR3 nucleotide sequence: TGTGCCAGTAGTATAGGAGCAAGCGGGAGCTCAGATACGCAGTATTTT. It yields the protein CASSIGASGSSDTQYF.

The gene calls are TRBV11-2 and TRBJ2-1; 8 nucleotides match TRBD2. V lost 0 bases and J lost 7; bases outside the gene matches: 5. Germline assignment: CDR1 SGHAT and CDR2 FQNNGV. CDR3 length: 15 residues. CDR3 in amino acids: CASSLDLGLENEQFF. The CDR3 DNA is TGTGCCAGCAGCTTAGATCTGGGACTAGAGAATGAGCAGTTCTTC.

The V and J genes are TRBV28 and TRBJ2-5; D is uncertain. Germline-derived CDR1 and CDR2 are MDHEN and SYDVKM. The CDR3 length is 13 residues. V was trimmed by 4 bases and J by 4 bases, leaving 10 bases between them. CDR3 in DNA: TGTGCCAGCAGTTCTAACAGTGGAGAGACCCAGTACTTC. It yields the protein CASSSNSGETQYF.

DNA of the CDR3: TGTGCCAGCTGTGGAGGGTACTATAGCACAGATACGCAGTATTTT. Protein sequence: CASCGGYYSTDTQYF. This chain links TRBV6-5 with TRBJ2-3, with D possibly TRBD2 on 6 matching bases. V was trimmed by 8 bases and J by 0 bases, leaving 15 bases between them. This CDR3 is built from 15 residues. Per germline, CDR1 MNHEY and CDR2 SVGAGI.

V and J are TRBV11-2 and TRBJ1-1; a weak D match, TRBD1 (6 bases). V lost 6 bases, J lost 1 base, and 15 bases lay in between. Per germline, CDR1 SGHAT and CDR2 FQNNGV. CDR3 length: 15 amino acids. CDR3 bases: TGTGCCAGCAGTAGAGGGGCAGGGGCGAACACTGAAGCTTTCTTT. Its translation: CASSRGAGANTEAFF.

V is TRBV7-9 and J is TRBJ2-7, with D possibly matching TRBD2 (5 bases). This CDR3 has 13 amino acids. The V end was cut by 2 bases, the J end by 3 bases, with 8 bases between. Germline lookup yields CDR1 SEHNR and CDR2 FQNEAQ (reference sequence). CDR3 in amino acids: CASSLSGSYEQYF. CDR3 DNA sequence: TGTGCCAGCAGCTTAAGTGGGAGCTACGAGCAGTACTTC.

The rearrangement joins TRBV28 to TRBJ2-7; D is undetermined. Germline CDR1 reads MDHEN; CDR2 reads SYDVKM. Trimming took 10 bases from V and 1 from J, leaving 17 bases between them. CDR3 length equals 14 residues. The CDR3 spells CATPAPGESYEQYF. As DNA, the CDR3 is TGTGCCACCCCAGCCCCGGGTGAGTCCTACGAGCAGTACTTC.

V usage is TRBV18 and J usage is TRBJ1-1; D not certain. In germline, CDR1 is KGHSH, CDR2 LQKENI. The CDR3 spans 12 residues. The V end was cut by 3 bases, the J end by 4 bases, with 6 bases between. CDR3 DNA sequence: TGTGCCAGCTCACCGGCCGGCACTGAAGCTTTCTTT. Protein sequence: CASSPAGTEAFF.

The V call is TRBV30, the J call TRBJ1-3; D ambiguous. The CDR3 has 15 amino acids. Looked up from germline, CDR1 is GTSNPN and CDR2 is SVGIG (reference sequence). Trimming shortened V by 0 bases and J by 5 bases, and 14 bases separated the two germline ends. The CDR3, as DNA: TGTGCCTGGAGTGTAGACTTTATAGGTCGAAACACCATATATTTT. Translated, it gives CAWSVDFIGRNTIYF.

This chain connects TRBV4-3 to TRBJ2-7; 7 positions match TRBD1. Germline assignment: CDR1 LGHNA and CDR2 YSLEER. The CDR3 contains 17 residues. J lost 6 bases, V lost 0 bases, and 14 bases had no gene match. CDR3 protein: CASSQDLAAGGRSEQYF. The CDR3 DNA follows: TGCGCCAGCAGCCAAGATCTCGCGGCAGGGGGACGAAGCGAGCAGTACTTC.

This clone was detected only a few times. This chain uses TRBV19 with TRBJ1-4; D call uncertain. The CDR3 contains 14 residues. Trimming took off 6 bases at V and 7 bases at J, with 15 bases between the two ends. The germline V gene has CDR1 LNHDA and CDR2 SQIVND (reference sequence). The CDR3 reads CASRPPTDSEKLFF. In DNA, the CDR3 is TGTGCCAGTAGGCCGCCAACGGATAGTGAAAAACTGTTTTTT.

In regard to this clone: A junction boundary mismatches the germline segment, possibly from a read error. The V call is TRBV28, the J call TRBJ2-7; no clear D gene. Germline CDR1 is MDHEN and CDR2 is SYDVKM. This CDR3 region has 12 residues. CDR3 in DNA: TGTGCCAGCCGCGGCAGTAAAAGTTACCCTAACTTC. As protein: CASRGSKSYPNF.

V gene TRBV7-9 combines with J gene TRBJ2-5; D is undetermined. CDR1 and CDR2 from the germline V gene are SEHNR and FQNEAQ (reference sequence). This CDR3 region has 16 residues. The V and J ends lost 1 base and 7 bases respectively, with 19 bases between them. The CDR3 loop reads CASSLGRLGLPGTQYF. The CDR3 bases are TGTGCCAGCAGCTTAGGCCGCCTGGGATTGCCCGGGACCCAGTACTTC. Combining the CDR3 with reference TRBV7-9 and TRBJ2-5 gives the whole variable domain DTGVSQNPRHKITKRGQNVTFRCDPISEHNRLYWYRQTLGQGPEFLTYFQNEAQLEKSRLLSDRFSAERPKGSFSTLEIQRTEQGDSAMYLCASSLGRLGLPGTQYFGPGTRLLVL.

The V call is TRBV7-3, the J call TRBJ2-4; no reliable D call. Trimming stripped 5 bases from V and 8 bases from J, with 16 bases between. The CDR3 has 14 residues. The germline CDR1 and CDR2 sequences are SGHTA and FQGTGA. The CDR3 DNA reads TGTGCCAGCAGCCCCCATGTTGGGAATGACATTCAGTACTTC. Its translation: CASSPHVGNDIQYF.

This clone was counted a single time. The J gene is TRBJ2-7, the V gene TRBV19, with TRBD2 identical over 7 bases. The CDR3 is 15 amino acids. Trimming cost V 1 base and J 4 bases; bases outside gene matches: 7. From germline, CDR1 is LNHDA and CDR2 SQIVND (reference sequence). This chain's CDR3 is CASSIAGGSYYEQYF. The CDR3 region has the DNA TGTGCCAGTAGTATAGCGGGCGGGAGTTATTACGAGCAGTACTTC.

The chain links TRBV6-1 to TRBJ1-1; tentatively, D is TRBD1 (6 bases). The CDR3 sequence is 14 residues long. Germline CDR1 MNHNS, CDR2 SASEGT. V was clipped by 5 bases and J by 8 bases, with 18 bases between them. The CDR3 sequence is CASSTGGQGIEAFF. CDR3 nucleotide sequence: TGTGCCAGCAGTACTGGAGGGCAGGGGATAGAAGCTTTCTTT.

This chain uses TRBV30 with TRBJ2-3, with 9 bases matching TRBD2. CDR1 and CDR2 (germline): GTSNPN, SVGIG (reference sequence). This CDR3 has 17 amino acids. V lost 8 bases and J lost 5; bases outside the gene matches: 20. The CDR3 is CAREQGLTSGGVDTQYF. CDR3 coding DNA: TGTGCCCGAGAACAGGGGTTGACTAGCGGAGGGGTAGATACGCAGTATTTT.

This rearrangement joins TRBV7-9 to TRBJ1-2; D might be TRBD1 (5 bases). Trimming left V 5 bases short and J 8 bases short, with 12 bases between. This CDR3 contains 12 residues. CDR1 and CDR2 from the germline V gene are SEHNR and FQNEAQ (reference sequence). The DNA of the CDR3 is TGTGCCAGCAGCGACAGTAGGTCGGGCTACACCTTC. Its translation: CASSDSRSGYTF.

CDR3 DNA sequence: TGTGCCAGCAGGACCGGGACTAACAATGAGCAGTTCTTC. Residues: CASRTGTNNEQFF. V usage is TRBV6-5 and J usage is TRBJ2-1; 7 positions match TRBD2. The CDR3 spans 13 residues. Germline V gives CDR1 MNHEY, CDR2 SVGAGI. Trimming removed 6 bases from V and 5 bases from J; junction bases left unmatched: 4.

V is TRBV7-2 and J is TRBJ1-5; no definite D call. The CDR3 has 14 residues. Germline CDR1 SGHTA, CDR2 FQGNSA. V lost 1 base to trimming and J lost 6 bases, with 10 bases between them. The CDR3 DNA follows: TGTGCCAGCAGCTTAGGGATCTCTAGTCAGCCCCAGCATTTT. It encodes CASSLGISSQPQHF.

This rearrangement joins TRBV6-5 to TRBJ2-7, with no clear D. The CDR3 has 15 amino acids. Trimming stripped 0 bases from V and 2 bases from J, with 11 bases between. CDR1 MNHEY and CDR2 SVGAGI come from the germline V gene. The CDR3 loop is CASSYSTPSAYEQYF. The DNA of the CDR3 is TGTGCCAGCAGTTACTCCACTCCCTCCGCCTACGAGCAGTACTTC.

The CDR3 is CAAGVEQYF. For the CDR3, the DNA is TGTGCCGCCGGGGTCGAGCAGTACTTC. This chain joins TRBV6-6 and TRBJ2-7; tentatively, D is TRBD2 (5 bases). With 11 bases removed from V and 6 bases from J, the gap between germline ends came to 8 bases. The CDR3 is made up of 9 amino acids. The V gene's germline CDR1 is MNHNY and CDR2 SVGAGI (reference sequence).

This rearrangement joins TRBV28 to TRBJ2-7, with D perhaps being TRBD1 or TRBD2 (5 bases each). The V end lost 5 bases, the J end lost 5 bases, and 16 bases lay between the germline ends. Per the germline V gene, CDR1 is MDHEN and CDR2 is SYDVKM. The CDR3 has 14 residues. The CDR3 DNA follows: TGTGCCAGCAGTGCCGGGACCCGAACGCACGAGCAGTACTTC. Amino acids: CASSAGTRTHEQYF.

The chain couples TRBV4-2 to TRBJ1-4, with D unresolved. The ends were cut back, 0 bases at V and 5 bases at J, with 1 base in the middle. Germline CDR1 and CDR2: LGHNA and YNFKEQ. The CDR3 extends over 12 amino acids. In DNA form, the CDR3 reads TGTGCCAGCAGCCAAGAGAATGAAAAACTGTTTTTT. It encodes CASSQENEKLFF.

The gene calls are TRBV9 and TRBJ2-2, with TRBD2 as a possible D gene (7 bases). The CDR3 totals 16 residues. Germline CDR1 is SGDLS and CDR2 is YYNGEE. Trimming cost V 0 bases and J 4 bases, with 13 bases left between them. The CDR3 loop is CASSVVGGRSTGELFF. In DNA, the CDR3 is TGTGCCAGCAGCGTAGTGGGGGGGCGTAGCACCGGGGAGCTGTTTTTT.

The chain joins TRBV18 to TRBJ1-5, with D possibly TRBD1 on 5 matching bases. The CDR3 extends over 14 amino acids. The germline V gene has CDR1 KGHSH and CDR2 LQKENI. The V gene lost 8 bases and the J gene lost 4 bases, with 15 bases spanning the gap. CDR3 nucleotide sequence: TGTGCCAGCCGACTCCAGGGAGAAAATCAGCCCCAGCATTTT. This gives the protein CASRLQGENQPQHF. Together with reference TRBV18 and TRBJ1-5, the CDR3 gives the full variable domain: NAGVMQNPRHLVRRRGQEARLRCSPMKGHSHVYWYRQLPEEGLKFMVYLQKENIIDESGMPKERFSAEFPKEGPSILRIQQVVRGDSAAYFCASRLQGENQPQHFGDGTRLSIL.

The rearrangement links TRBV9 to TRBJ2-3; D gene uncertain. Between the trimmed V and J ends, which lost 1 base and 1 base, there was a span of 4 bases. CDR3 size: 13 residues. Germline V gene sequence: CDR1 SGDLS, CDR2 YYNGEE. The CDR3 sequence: CASSVSGTDTQYF. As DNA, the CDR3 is TGTGCCAGCAGCGTAAGTGGCACAGATACGCAGTATTTT.

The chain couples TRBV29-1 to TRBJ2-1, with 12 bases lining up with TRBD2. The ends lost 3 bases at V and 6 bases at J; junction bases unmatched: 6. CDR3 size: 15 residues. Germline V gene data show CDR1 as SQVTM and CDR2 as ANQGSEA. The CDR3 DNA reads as TGCAGCGTTGACCGGACTAGCGGGAATTTCAATGAGCAGTTCTTC. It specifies CSVDRTSGNFNEQFF.